The 11 T cell receptor beta chains below come from one sample, sequenced in a study of immune evolution from preneoplasia to lung adenocarcinoma. Using immunoSEQ multiplex PCR, the repertoire was profiled, and TCRdb retains in-frame clones only, with some absent. The table includes some 5,000 clones, roughly 79% detected once. Sequencing used FFPE adjacent normal lung tissue. All receptors come from a donor at least 70 years old with lung adenocarcinoma.

The chain couples TRBV7-3 to TRBJ2-1; perhaps TRBD1 as D (6 bases). V was pared by 2 bases and J by 2 bases, with 10 bases between. This CDR3 region has 15 residues. Germline-derived CDR1 and CDR2 are SGHTA and FQGTGA. CDR3 region: CASSLSRDTYNEQFF. The DNA of the CDR3 is TGTGCCAGCAGCTTATCCCGGGACACCTACAATGAGCAGTTCTTC.

This clone has just one count. J is TRBJ2-7 and V is TRBV29-1, with D perhaps assigned TRBD1 or TRBD2 (6 bases each). V shed 3 bases and J shed 3 bases, with 9 bases lying between them. CDR1 SQVTM and CDR2 ANQGSEA come from the germline V gene. The CDR3 length is 12 residues. CDR3 in DNA: TGCAGCGTTGAGCGGGACAACTACGAGCAGTACTTC. It translates to CSVERDNYEQYF.

The chain carries TRBV2 and TRBJ2-7; D possibly corresponds to TRBD2 (6 bases). Trimming stripped 3 bases from V and 6 bases from J, with 9 bases between. The CDR3 has 12 residues. Per the germline V gene, CDR1 is SNHLY and CDR2 is FYNNEI. The CDR3 is CASSERGREQYF. The CDR3, as DNA: TGTGCCAGCAGTGAGCGGGGACGCGAGCAGTACTTC.

The chain employs TRBV4-1 and TRBJ2-7; 10 nucleotides agree with TRBD1. CDR1 and CDR2 from the germline V gene are MGHRA and YSYEKL. Trimming removed 4 bases from V and 5 bases from J; junction bases left unmatched: 11. The CDR3 runs 16 residues. The CDR3 reads CASSRPLTGGDDEQYF. Written as DNA, the CDR3 is TGCGCCAGCAGCCGCCCCTTGACAGGGGGCGACGACGAGCAGTACTTC.

This clone was detected a few times. The chain employs TRBV6-1 and TRBJ1-1; 9 nucleotides match TRBD1. V lost 6 bases to trimming and J lost 5 bases; unmatched junction nucleotides: 4. The length of the CDR3 is 13 residues. Germline CDR1 reads MNHNS; CDR2 reads SASEGT. CDR3 bases: TGTGCCAGCAGCTTCGGGACAGGGACTGAAGCTTTCTTT. Its translation: CASSFGTGTEAFF.

The CDR3, as DNA: TGCGCCAGCAGCCAACCCCAGCGGGAGGGCAACATTCAGTACTTC. Amino acids: CASSQPQREGNIQYF. The rearrangement links TRBV4-1 to TRBJ2-4, with 10 bases lining up with TRBD2. J was trimmed by 7 bases and V by 2 bases; bases with no gene match: 5. The CDR3 is 15 amino acids. Germline V lookup: CDR1 MGHRA, CDR2 YSYEKL.

The rearrangement joins TRBV6-1 to TRBJ2-3; the match to TRBD1 covers 8 bases. With V trimmed by 1 base and J by 13 bases, 16 bases remained unmatched. CDR1 MNHNS and CDR2 SASEGT come from the germline V gene. The CDR3 totals 16 residues. The CDR3: CASSEDWTGPSLVEYF. The CDR3 DNA reads as TGTGCCAGCAGTGAAGATTGGACAGGGCCGTCGTTAGTCGAGTATTTT.

In this sample, this clone turned up once. The junction and the germline gene differ at one end; a read error may be behind it. The chain joins TRBV5-6 to TRBJ1-2; the D is unclear. The germline CDR1 and CDR2 sequences are SGHDT and YYEEEE. The CDR3 is 14 residues long. This CDR3 is CASSLGGSLYDYTF. The CDR3 bases are TGTGCCAGCAGCTTGGGAGGCAGTCTCTATGACTACACCTTC.

The V gene is TRBV6-6, the J gene TRBJ2-3, with D hard to call. Germline CDR1 and CDR2: MNHNY and SVGAGI (reference sequence). Trimming took 5 bases from V and 2 from J, leaving 14 bases between them. The CDR3 length is 15 residues. CDR3 nucleotide sequence: TGTGCCAGCAGTCCCTCCGTATTAACCACAGATACGCAGTATTTT. Protein product: CASSPSVLTTDTQYF.

The chain has TRBV10-3 and TRBJ2-7; no clear D. Looked up from germline, CDR1 is ENHRY and CDR2 is SYGVKD. V shed 2 bases and J shed 0 bases, with 11 bases lying between them. The CDR3 runs to 15 residues. The CDR3 here is CAISEGPGSSYEQYF. The DNA of the CDR3 is TGTGCCATCAGTGAGGGGCCAGGTAGCTCCTACGAGCAGTACTTC.

The chain couples TRBV9 to TRBJ2-1, with D tentatively TRBD1 (6 bases). Trimming stripped 3 bases from V and 2 bases from J, with 12 bases between. Germline V gives CDR1 SGDLS, CDR2 YYNGEE. The CDR3 runs to 15 residues. The DNA for the CDR3 is TGTGCCAGCAGCGAACAGGGTCAAGCCTACAATGAGCAGTTCTTC. As protein: CASSEQGQAYNEQFF.